This T cell receptor (beta chain) was observed in a study of radiotherapy plus CTLA-4 blockade in lung cancer. Clones were sequenced by immunoSEQ multiplex PCR, and TCRdb holds only the in-frame ones, with some missing. The sample lists more than 95,000 clones, roughly 79% occurring once. V shed 3 bases and J 9 bases; nucleotides not matched to a gene: 11. There are 15 residues in the CDR3. In germline, CDR1 is SGHRS, CDR2 YFSETQ. Sequencing used peripheral blood, obtained from a patient treated with radiotherapy plus ipilimumab. This chain links TRBV5-1 with TRBJ2-1, with 8 bases lining up with TRBD2. This sequence originates from a human donor with non-small cell lung cancer who had a partial response to radiotherapy plus ipilimumab. Some clones in this sample may be carry-over from other donors' samples. The CDR3 coding sequence is TGCGCCAGCAGCTGGGGCGGGGGGACACAGGGTGAGCAGTTCTTC. Translating it yields CASSWGGGTQGEQFF.